Presented here are 2 T cell receptor beta chains from one specimen sequenced in a study of cytomegalovirus exposure and HLA in healthy donors. The PCR contained 60 Vbeta and 13 Jbeta primers. Clones were read by immunoSEQ multiplex PCR, and TCRdb kept only the in-frame ones, dropping some. Of about 120,000 clones listed, approximately 80% were seen once; the top ten hold 10% to 11%. The sequenced sample was PBMCs. The origin of the receptors is a man between 40 and 49 years old in good health and CMV-seropositive.

J is TRBJ2-1 and V is TRBV7-3; D remains unclear. Germline V gene sequence: CDR1 SGHTA, CDR2 FQGTGA. Trimming took 5 bases from V and 0 from J, leaving 11 bases between them. The CDR3 extends over 15 amino acids. For the CDR3, the DNA is TGTGCCAGCAGCCCCGACATCAGCTCCTACAATGAGCAGTTCTTC. This translates into CASSPDISSYNEQFF.

The rearrangement links TRBV6-5 to TRBJ2-5, with 10 positions matching TRBD1. Germline V gives CDR1 MNHEY, CDR2 SVGAGI. V was pared by 5 bases and J by 7 bases, with 4 bases of the junction left unmatched. The CDR3 extends over 13 amino acids. The CDR3: CASSLGQGVTQYF. The CDR3 DNA follows: TGTGCCAGCAGTCTAGGACAGGGGGTGACCCAGTACTTC.